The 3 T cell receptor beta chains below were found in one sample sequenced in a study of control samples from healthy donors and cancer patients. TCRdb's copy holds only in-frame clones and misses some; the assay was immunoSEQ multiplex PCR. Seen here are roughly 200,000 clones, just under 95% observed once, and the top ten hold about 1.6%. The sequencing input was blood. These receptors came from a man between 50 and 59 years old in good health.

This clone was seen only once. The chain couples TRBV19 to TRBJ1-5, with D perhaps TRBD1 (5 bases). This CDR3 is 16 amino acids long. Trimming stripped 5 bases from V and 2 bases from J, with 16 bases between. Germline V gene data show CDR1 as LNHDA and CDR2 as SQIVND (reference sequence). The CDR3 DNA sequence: TGTGCCAGTAGTCTGGGGGATAGGTATGGCAATCAGCCCCAGCATTTT. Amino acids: CASSLGDRYGNQPQHF.

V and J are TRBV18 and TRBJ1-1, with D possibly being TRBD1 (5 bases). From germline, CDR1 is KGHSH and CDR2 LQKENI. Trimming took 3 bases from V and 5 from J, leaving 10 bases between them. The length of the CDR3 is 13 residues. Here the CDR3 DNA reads TGTGCCAGCTCACCTGACAGTCGGACTGAAGCTTTCTTT. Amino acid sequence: CASSPDSRTEAFF.

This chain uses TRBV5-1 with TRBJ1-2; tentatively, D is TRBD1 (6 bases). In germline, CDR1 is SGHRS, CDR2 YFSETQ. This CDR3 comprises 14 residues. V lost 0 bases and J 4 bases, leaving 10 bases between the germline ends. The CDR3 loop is CASSLDRVSYGYTF. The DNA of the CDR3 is TGCGCCAGCAGCTTGGACAGGGTCTCCTATGGCTACACCTTC.